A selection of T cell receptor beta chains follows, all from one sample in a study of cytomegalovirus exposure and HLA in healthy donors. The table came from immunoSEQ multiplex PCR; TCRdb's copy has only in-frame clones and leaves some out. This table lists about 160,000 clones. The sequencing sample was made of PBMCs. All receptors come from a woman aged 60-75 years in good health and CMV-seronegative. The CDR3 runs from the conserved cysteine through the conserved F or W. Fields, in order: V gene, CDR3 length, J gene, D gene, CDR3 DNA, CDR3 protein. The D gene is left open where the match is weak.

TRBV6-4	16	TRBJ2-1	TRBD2	TGTGCCAGCAGGAGGACTAGCGGGGGATTAAACAATGAGCAGTTCTTC	CASRRTSGGLNNEQFF
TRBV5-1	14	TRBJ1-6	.	TGCGCCAGCAGCTTGGAAGCACAGAATTCACCCCTCCACTTT	CASSLEAQNSPLHF
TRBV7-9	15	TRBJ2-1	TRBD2	TGTGCCAGCAGCCCGGGCGGACTAGCGGGAGATGAGCAGTTCTTC	CASSPGGLAGDEQFF
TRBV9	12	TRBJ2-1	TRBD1	TGTGCCAGCAGCGAAAACAGGGGTGAGCAGTTCTTC	CASSENRGEQFF
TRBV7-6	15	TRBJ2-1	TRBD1	TGTGCCAGCAGAGCTCAACAGGGGACCTACAATGAGCAGTTCTTC	CASRAQQGTYNEQFF
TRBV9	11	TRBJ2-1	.	TGTGCCAGCAGCGTTACGAGTGAGCAGTTCTTC	CASSVTSEQFF
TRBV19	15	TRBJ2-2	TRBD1	TGTGCCAGTATCCCCGACAGGGATCGCACCGGGGAGCTGTTTTTT	CASIPDRDRTGELFF
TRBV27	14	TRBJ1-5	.	TGTGCCAGCTCGCCAGGGGTCAGCAATCAGCCCCAGCATTTT	CASSPGVSNQPQHF
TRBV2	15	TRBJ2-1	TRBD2	TGTGCCAGTCATGGGGCTAGCGGGGCCTACAATGAGCAGTTCTTC	CASHGASGAYNEQFF
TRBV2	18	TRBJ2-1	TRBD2	TGTGCCAGCAGTGTAGGGACTAGCGGAAAAAGCTCCTACAATGAGCAGTTCTTC	CASSVGTSGKSSYNEQFF
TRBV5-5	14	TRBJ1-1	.	TGTGCCAGCAGCTGGTGGGGGGGGAACACTGAAGCTTTCTTT	CASSWWGGNTEAFF
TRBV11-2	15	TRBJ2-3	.	TGTGCCAGCAGCTTTTTCCGGGGGAGCACAGATACGCAGTATTTT	CASSFFRGSTDTQYF
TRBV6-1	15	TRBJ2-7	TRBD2	TGTGCCAGCAGTGAGCTCGGGACTACCCTTGGGGAGCAGTACTTC	CASSELGTTLGEQYF
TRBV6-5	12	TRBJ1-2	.	TGTGCCAGCATCGGGGATGGTAAACGACTTTCCTTC	CASIGDGKRLSF
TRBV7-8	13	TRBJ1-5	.	TGTGCCAGCAGCTTAGAGTTTCGGGGGCCCCAGCATTTT	CASSLEFRGPQHF
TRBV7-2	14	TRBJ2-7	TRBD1	TGTGCCAGCAGCCACGACAGGGGAAACTACGAGCAGTACTTC	CASSHDRGNYEQYF
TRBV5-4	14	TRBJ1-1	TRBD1	TGTGCCAGCAGCCGCTTGGGGACAGGGGGGGAAGCTTTCTTT	CASSRLGTGGEAFF
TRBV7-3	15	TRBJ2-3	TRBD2	TGTGCCAGCAGCAAGGGACTAGCCTCCACAGATACGCAGTATTTT	CASSKGLASTDTQYF
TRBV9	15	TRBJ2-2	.	TGTGCCAGCAGCTCCGGGACTCTATACACCGGGGAGCTGTTTTTT	CASSSGTLYTGELFF
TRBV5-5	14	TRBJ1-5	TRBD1	TGTGCCAGCAGCCCCTCGGCGGGGACAGGGCCCCAGCATTTT	CASSPSAGTGPQHF
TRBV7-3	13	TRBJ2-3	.	TGTGCCAGCAGCTTAAACCCGGGAGATACGCAGTATTTT	CASSLNPGDTQYF
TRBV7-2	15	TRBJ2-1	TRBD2	TGTGCCAGCAGCTCCGGACTAGCGGACTACAATGAGCAGTTCTTC	CASSSGLADYNEQFF
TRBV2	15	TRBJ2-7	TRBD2	TGTGCCAGCAGTCGGGGACTAGTGGGTCGAGACGAGCAGTACTTC	CASSRGLVGRDEQYF
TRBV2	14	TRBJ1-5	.	TGTGCCAGCAGGGGGACTGTCGAAGGACAGCCCCAGCATTTT	CASRGTVEGQPQHF
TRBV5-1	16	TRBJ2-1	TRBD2	TGCGCCAGCAGCTTGTTGGTAGCGGGGGGGCGGAATGAGCAGTTCTTC	CASSLLVAGGRNEQFF
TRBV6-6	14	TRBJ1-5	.	TGTGCCAGCAGTTCGACAGGCCTAAATCAGCCCCAGCATTTT	CASSSTGLNQPQHF
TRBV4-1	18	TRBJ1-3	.	TGCGCCAGCAGCCAAGAACCCATAGGGGCCACTTCTGGAAACACCATATATTTT	CASSQEPIGATSGNTIYF
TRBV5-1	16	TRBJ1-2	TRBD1	TGCGCCAGCAGCCCGCGGGACAGGGGGGATAAGTATGGCTACACCTTC	CASSPRDRGDKYGYTF
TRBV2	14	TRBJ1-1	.	TGTGCCAGCAGCGCTAACAGGGCGAACACTGAAGCTTTCTTT	CASSANRANTEAFF
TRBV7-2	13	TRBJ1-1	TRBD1	TGTGCCAGCAGGGGACAGGCAGCGGCTGAAGCTTTCTTT	CASRGQAAAEAFF
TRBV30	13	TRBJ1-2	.	TGTGCCTGGATCAAAGCAGGGGTGGATGGCTACACCTTC	CAWIKAGVDGYTF
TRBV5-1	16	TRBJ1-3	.	TGCGCCAGCAGCTTGGATAGCATCCTGTCTGGAAACACCATATATTTT	CASSLDSILSGNTIYF
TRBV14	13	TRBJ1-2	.	TGTGCCAGCAGCCAAGAGGCAAGATATGGCTACACCTTC	CASSQEARYGYTF
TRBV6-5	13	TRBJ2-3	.	TGTGCCAGCAGTAGGGACTCCACAGATACGCAGTATTTT	CASSRDSTDTQYF
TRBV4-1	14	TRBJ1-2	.	TGCGCCAGCAGCCAAGATCTCCAGGTCAATGGCTACACCTTC	CASSQDLQVNGYTF
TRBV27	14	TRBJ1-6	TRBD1	TGTGCCAGCAAAGGGGGCCATTATAATTCACCCCTCCACTTT	CASKGGHYNSPLHF
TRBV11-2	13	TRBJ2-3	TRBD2	TGTGCCAGCAGCGACTCCCCGGGGGGGCCCTGTCATTTT	CASSDSPGGPCHF
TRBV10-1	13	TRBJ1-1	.	TGCGCCAGCAGAGCCAATTTGAACACTGAAGCTTTCTTT	CASRANLNTEAFF
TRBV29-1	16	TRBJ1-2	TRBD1	TGCAGCGTAACTCCGGGACAGGGTCTCGTTAACTATGGCTACACCTTC	CSVTPGQGLVNYGYTF
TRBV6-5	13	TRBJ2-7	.	TGTGCCAGCAGTTACCAGGGCTCCTACGAGCAGTACTTC	CASSYQGSYEQYF
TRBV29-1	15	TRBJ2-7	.	TGCAGCGTTGCGGGCGGTAGCGGAGGGTCCTACGAGCAGTACTTC	CSVAGGSGGSYEQYF
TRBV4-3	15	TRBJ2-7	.	TGCGCCAGCAGCCAAGATCGTAACCTAGGAGGAGAGCAGTACTTC	CASSQDRNLGGEQYF
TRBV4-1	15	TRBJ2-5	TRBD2	TGCGCCAGCAGCCCGGACGAACTAGCGGGAGGGACCCAGTACTTC	CASSPDELAGGTQYF
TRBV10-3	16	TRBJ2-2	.	TGTGCCATCAGTGAATACGGGACTCAGAACACCGGGGAGCTGTTTTTT	CAISEYGTQNTGELFF
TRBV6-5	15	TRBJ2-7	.	TGTGCCAGCACCCAGGACAGCGGACGTCTCTACGAGCAGTACTTC	CASTQDSGRLYEQYF
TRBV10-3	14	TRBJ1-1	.	TGTGCCATCAGTGAGTCAGGGGGGAGGGCTGAAGCTTTCTTT	CAISESGGRAEAFF
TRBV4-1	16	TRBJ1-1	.	TGCGCCAGCAGCCACCCTAGCGAAGTAAGTAACACTGAAGCTTTCTTT	CASSHPSEVSNTEAFF
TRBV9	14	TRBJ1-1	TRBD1	TGTGCCAGCAGCGTAGAAGGGGGCTACACTGAAGCTTTCTTT	CASSVEGGYTEAFF
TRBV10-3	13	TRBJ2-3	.	TGTGCCATCAGTGACAGGGAAACAGATACGCAGTATTTT	CAISDRETDTQYF
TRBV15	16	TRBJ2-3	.	TGTGCCACCAGCAGAGCCCCGGGTCGGTCAACAGATACGCAGTATTTT	CATSRAPGRSTDTQYF
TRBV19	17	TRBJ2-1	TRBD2	TGTGCCAGTAGCCACTCCGCCCTAGCGGGGGGGCGGGTTGAGCAGTTCTTC	CASSHSALAGGRVEQFF
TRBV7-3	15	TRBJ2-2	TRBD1	TGTGCCAGCAGCGCGACAGGGGGCGACACCGGGGAGCTGTTTTTT	CASSATGGDTGELFF
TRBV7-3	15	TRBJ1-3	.	TGTGCCAGCAGCGCGGACTCTTCCTCTGGAAACACCATATATTTT	CASSADSSSGNTIYF